This TCR beta chain was sequenced for a study of Graves' ophthalmopathy and Graves' hyperthyroidism. The CDR3 covers 15 residues. To note about this clonotype: Since a much larger clone is just one base distant, this may be a read error.

Beta-chain TCR CDR3 regions were amplified from RNA transcripts. An opening RT-PCR round employed HTBI primers and preceded a second-round multiplex PCR. TCRdb re-analysed the multiplex PCR reads in MiXCR, keeping a single row per CDR3 protein. The sample comprises around 520,000 distinct CDR3 sequences, 35% to 40% of which are singletons, and around 4.6% rests with the top ten. The sequenced sample consisted of peripheral blood or thyroid tissue (not recorded which). This chain links TRBV12-3 or TRBV12-4 with TRBJ2-5; TRBD1 agrees at 7 bases. This TCR was sampled from an adult man with Graves' hyperthyroidism. The CDR3 is CVSSLGGQPQETQYF. DNA of the CDR3: TGTGTCAGCAGTTTAGGGGGACAGCCCCAAGAGACCCAGTACTTC.